One sample yielded the 6 T cell receptor beta chains listed below, sequenced in a study of CD8 T cells in ankylosing spondylitis. TCRdb processed the 5' RACE reads anew with MiXCR; each CDR3 protein has one entry. The sample contains under 400,000 distinct CDR3 sequences, roughly 11% of which appear only once. Sequenced sample: blood, either unsorted or a sorted T cell fraction (not recorded which). These receptors all come from a female donor with ankylosing spondylitis or in good health (not recorded which).

The gene calls are TRBV20-1 and TRBJ2-1, with TRBD2 identical over 11 bases. This CDR3 is 16 amino acids long. Unmatched junction bases numbered 9, after V lost 0 bases and J lost 8 bases. From germline, CDR1 is DFQATT and CDR2 SNEGSKA (reference sequence). CDR3 nucleotide sequence: TGCAGTGCTAGAGACTACGAGGCTAGCGGGGGGTATGAGCAGTTCTTC. Protein product: CSARDYEASGGYEQFF.

As concerns this clonotype: This could be a read error, since a much larger clone is one nucleotide away. The V gene is TRBV29-1, the J gene TRBJ2-1, with D possibly being TRBD1 or TRBD2 (6 bases each). Germline V gene data show CDR1 as SQVTM and CDR2 as ANQGSEA. The CDR3 runs to 11 residues. As DNA, the CDR3 is TGCAGCGTAAAAGGGGGGCATGAGCATTTCTTC. Protein sequence: CSVKGGHEHFF.

At least ten counts were recorded for this clonotype. The genes are TRBV10-3 and TRBJ2-2; D possibly corresponds to TRBD2 (5 bases). Looked up from germline, CDR1 is ENHRY and CDR2 is SYGVKD. This CDR3 comprises 15 residues. The germline V and J ends were trimmed by 4 bases and 0 bases, with 9 bases remaining between them. The CDR3 DNA is TGTGCCATCAGTGTTCGGGGTCCGAACACCGGGGAGCTGTTTTTT. Amino acid sequence: CAISVRGPNTGELFF.

This clonotype came up many times. The rearrangement links TRBV7-2 to TRBJ1-1; maybe TRBD1 (6 bases). V lost 2 bases to trimming and J lost 4 bases, with 17 bases between them. The CDR3 is 16 residues long. Germline V CDR1 and CDR2: SGHTA, FQGNSA. In DNA, the CDR3 is TGTGCCAGCAGCTTATTAGATGGGGGCTTCGGCACTGAAGCTTTCTTT. Translation: CASSLLDGGFGTEAFF.

This clonotype was seen at least ten times. The chain joins TRBV6-5 to TRBJ2-7; D possibly corresponds to TRBD2 (5 bases). V was cut by 0 bases and J by 2 bases, with 8 bases left in between. This CDR3 has 14 residues. CDR1 is MNHEY, CDR2 SVGAGI, per germline. The CDR3 is CASSYSPGTYEQYF. The CDR3 nucleotides are TGTGCCAGCAGTTACTCGCCGGGGACCTACGAGCAGTACTTC.

This clonotype was observed at least ten times. The rearrangement joins TRBV15 to TRBJ2-5; 7 nucleotides align to TRBD2. Unmatched junction bases numbered 2, after V lost 1 base and J lost 3 bases. This CDR3 contains 14 residues. Germline V lookup: CDR1 LNHNV, CDR2 YYDKDF (reference sequence). This CDR3 reads CATSRGLAKETQYF. CDR3 sequence (DNA): TGTGCCACCAGCAGAGGACTAGCTAAAGAGACCCAGTACTTC.